The 9 T cell receptor beta chains below come from one sample, sequenced in a study of tumor-infiltrating lymphocytes in localized non-small cell lung cancer. Assay used: immunoSEQ multiplex PCR; TCRdb lists only in-frame clones, some missing. The sample carries 8,500 to 13,000 clones, around 68% recorded once. The sequencing input was lung tumor tissue. These receptors were obtained from a human donor with non-small cell lung cancer.

By sample share, this clone is medium-sized. The chain couples TRBV15 to TRBJ1-2; TRBD1 agrees at 7 bases. Germline V gene lookup returns CDR1 LNHNV and CDR2 YYDKDF (reference sequence). The trim removed 1 base at V and 4 bases at J, leaving 0 bases unmatched. The CDR3 has 13 residues. CDR3 loop: CATSRAGGYGYTF. DNA of the CDR3: TGTGCCACCAGCAGAGCAGGGGGCTATGGCTACACCTTC.

The chain joins TRBV6-5 to TRBJ2-5; 11 nucleotides agree with TRBD1. The CDR3 has 15 amino acids. The germline V gene encodes CDR1 MNHEY and CDR2 SVGAGI. V shed 5 bases, J shed 2 bases, and the junction held 4 bases outside the gene matches. The CDR3 coding sequence is TGTGCCAGCAGTAACCGGGACAGGGGGCAAGAGACCCAGTACTTC. This codes for CASSNRDRGQETQYF.

This clone is a singleton in its sample. This chain connects TRBV20-1 to TRBJ1-1; D call uncertain. CDR3 length equals 11 residues. Germline loops: CDR1 DFQATT, CDR2 SNEGSKA (reference sequence). The V end lost 4 bases, the J end lost 5 bases, and 8 bases lay between the germline ends. The CDR3 DNA reads as TGCAGTGCTAAACAACGGACTGAAGCTTTCTTT. This gives the protein CSAKQRTEAFF.

This clone appeared a few times. V usage is TRBV19 and J usage is TRBJ1-2; maybe TRBD1 (5 bases). Germline CDR1 LNHDA, CDR2 SQIVND (reference sequence). This CDR3 contains 13 residues. V was shortened by 9 bases and J by 4 bases, with 15 bases between the two germline ends. This CDR3 reads CASRTQGTYGYTF. CDR3 coding DNA: TGTGCCAGCCGGACTCAGGGAACCTATGGCTACACCTTC.

Concerning this clone itself: The junction departs from the called germline gene at one end, perhaps through a read error. V gene TRBV6-5 combines with J gene TRBJ1-1, with D uncertain. CDR3 length equals 11 residues. Per the germline V gene, CDR1 is MNHEY and CDR2 is SVGAGI. In DNA, the CDR3 is TGTGCCAGCATACGACGATCTGAGGCTTTCTTT. Its protein product is CASIRRSEAFF.

The chain couples TRBV4-3 to TRBJ1-2; TRBD1 aligns across 8 bases. Per the germline V gene, CDR1 is LGHNA and CDR2 is YSLEER. This CDR3 has 14 residues. The junction had 8 bases not matched to a gene; V was cut back by 3 bases and J by 8 bases. CDR3 DNA sequence: TGCGCCAGCAGCCAGGACGGACAGGGCTGGGGCTACACCTTC. This sequence encodes CASSQDGQGWGYTF.

The chain combines TRBV6-6 with TRBJ1-1; the D gene is possibly TRBD1 (5 bases). Germline CDR1 is MNHNY and CDR2 is SVGAGI (reference sequence). The CDR3 extends over 15 amino acids. The ends were cut back, 4 bases at V and 1 base at J, with 13 bases in the middle. In nucleotides, the CDR3 is TGTGCCAGCAGTTCCCTTCCTCAGGGGAACACTGAAGCTTTCTTT. Translating it yields CASSSLPQGNTEAFF.

In DNA, the CDR3 is TGTGCCAGCTCACCACCCCCGGGTTACGTCGAGCAGTACTTC. It yields the protein CASSPPPGYVEQYF. The V and J genes are TRBV18 and TRBJ2-7; D is unclear. This CDR3 region has 14 residues. Germline V gene sequence: CDR1 KGHSH, CDR2 LQKENI. The ends were cut back, 0 bases at V and 6 bases at J, with 12 bases in the middle.

The rearrangement links TRBV7-9 to TRBJ1-1; 8 nucleotides match TRBD1. The CDR3 has 14 amino acids. Germline V CDR1 and CDR2: SEHNR, FQNEAQ (reference sequence). The trim removed 6 bases at V and 4 bases at J, leaving 7 bases unmatched. This CDR3 reads CASRVAGGGTEAFF. CDR3 nucleotides: TGTGCCAGCAGGGTTGCAGGGGGCGGCACTGAAGCTTTCTTT.